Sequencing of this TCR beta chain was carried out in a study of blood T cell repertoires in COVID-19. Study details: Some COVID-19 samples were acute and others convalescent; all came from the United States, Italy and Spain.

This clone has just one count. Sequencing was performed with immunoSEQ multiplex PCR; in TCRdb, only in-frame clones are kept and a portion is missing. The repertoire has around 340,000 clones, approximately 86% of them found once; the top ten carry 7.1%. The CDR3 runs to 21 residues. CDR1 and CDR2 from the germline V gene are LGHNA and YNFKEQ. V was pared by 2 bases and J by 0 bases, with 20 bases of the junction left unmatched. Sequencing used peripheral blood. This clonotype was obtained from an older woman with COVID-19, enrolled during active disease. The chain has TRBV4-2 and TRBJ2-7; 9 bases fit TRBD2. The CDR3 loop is CASSQSYLGSSGGLYSYEQYF. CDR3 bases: TGTGCCAGCAGCCAAAGTTACTTGGGGAGTAGCGGGGGCCTTTACTCCTACGAGCAGTACTTC.